The rows below give T cell receptor beta chains drawn from one sample of a study of technical replicates of blood from a few donors. The data were produced by immunoSEQ multiplex PCR, yet TCRdb's version contains in-frame clones alone and is incomplete. The sample yields some 81,000 clones, 90% to 95% seen once. The source material was T cells isolated from PBMCs. These TCRs come from a human donor in good health. Each CDR3 is given with its conserved first and last residue. The D gene is left open where the match is weak. The size entry is marked missing in some rows and otherwise reads once, few, many or a size class.

j_call clone_size v_call d_call cdr3_aa cdr3_nt
TRBJ1-2 once TRBV6-5 NA CASSRGAEGFF TGTGCCAGCAGTCGAGGGGCGGAGGGCTTCTTC
TRBJ1-4 NA TRBV6-5 NA CASSLQKNEKLFF TGTGCCAGCAGCCTACAGAAGAATGAAAAACTGTTTTTT
TRBJ2-2 NA TRBV5-6 NA CASRETNRVVTGELFF TGTGCCAGCAGGGAGACCAACAGGGTAGTCACCGGGGAGCTGTTTTTT
TRBJ2-7 NA TRBV11-3 NA CASSLGAGTYEQYF TGTGCCAGCAGCTTAGGTGCAGGGACCTACGAGCAGTACTTC
TRBJ2-1 once TRBV5-1 TRBD1 CASSQDTGGYNEQFF TGCGCCAGCAGCCAGGACACAGGGGGCTACAATGAGCAGTTCTTC
TRBJ2-1 NA TRBV25-1 TRBD2 CASSYLTAGKTSYNEQFF TGTGCCAGCAGTTACCTGACAGCGGGAAAAACTTCCTACAATGAGCAGTTCTTC
TRBJ2-1 once TRBV5-6 TRBD2 CASSLGGSGSFYEQFF TGTGCCAGCAGCTTGGGGGGTAGCGGGAGTTTTTATGAGCAGTTCTTC
TRBJ1-3 once TRBV2 NA CASSEQGGNTIYF TGTGCCAGCAGTGAACAGGGGGGAAACACCATATATTTT
TRBJ2-5 NA TRBV28 NA CASSLQEETQYF TGTGCCAGCAGTTTACAGGAAGAGACCCAGTACTTC
TRBJ2-7 once TRBV4-1 NA CASSQNPLEGYEQYF TGCGCCAGCAGCCAAAACCCTCTTGAGGGCTACGAGCAGTACTTC
TRBJ2-7 once TRBV7-9 NA CASSLPRAGGSYEQYF TGTGCCAGCAGCTTGCCCAGGGCCGGCGGATCCTACGAGCAGTACTTC
TRBJ1-5 NA TRBV6-1 NA CASSGGHQYSNQPQHF TGTGCCAGCAGTGGGGGACACCAGTATAGCAATCAGCCCCAGCATTTT
TRBJ2-3 NA TRBV7-9 TRBD1 CASSPRDRKISTDTQYF TGTGCCAGCAGCCCTAGGGACAGAAAAATTAGCACAGATACGCAGTATTTT
TRBJ2-3 NA TRBV19 NA CASSIGQSTDTQYF TGTGCCAGTAGTATAGGGCAGAGCACAGATACGCAGTATTTT
TRBJ2-3 once TRBV11-3 TRBD2 CASSFRTSTNTDTQYF TGTGCCAGCAGCTTTCGGACTAGCACTAACACAGATACGCAGTATTTT